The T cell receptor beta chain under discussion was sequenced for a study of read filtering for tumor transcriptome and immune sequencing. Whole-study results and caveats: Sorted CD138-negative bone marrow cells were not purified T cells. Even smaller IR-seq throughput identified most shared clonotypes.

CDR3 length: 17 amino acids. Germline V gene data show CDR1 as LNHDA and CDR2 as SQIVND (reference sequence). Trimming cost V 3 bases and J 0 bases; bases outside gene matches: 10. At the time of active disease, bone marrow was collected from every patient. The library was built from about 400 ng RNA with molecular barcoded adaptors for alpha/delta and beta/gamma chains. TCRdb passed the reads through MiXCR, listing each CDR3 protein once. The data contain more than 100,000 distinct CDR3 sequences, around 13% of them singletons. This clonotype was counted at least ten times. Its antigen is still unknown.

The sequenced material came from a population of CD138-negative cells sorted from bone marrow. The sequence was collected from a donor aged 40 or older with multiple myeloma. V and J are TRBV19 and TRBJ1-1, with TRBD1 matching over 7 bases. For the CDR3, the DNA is TGTGCCAGTAGTATGAGTTCTTACAGGGGAATGAACACTGAAGCTTTCTTT. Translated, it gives CASSMSSYRGMNTEAFF.